This T cell receptor (beta chain) came from a study of shared clonotypes between healthy human individuals. Generated by immunoSEQ multiplex PCR, the TCRdb table keeps only in-frame clones and is missing some. The table has approximately 1,000,000 clones, around 77% seen once. Study-wide results and limits: Only blood underwent sampling, and tissue repertoires likely differ.

Trimming removed 5 bases from V and 4 bases from J, with 14 bases in between. The V gene's germline CDR1 is MNHEY and CDR2 SMNVEV (reference sequence). This CDR3 has 14 residues. As regards this clone: Its antigen is not identified.

The origin of this receptor is a man in his late teens or twenties in good health. Some clones in this sample may be carry-over from other donors' samples. Sequencing was done on a sample of memory CD4+ T cells from PBMCs. As to subset: CD45RA-negative fraction. The J gene is TRBJ1-2, the V gene TRBV27; D remains unclear. The CDR3 reads CASSPLTGPYGYTF. In nucleotides, the CDR3 is TGTGCCAGCAGTCCGCTGACCGGGCCCTATGGCTACACCTTC.